This TCR beta chain emerged from a study of tumor-infiltrating lymphocytes in primary liver carcinoma. Study in general: Stage T1-T3 N0M0 and a size of about 4 to 11 cm characterized the tumors.

The tissue used was unsorted bulk material of about 17-33 mg. RNA and DNA were co-extracted from it with the AllPrep DNA/RNA mini kit. Every single tumor sample held over 85% viable tumor cells. The CDR3 extends over 15 amino acids. V trimming: 1 base; J trimming: 9 bases; junction bases outside the gene matches: 9. Germline lookup yields CDR1 SGHKS and CDR2 YYEKEE (reference sequence). This clonotype was picked up many times. TCR beta cDNA was prepared out of roughly 520 ng total RNA by means of a constant-region primer. ARM-PCR was slightly modified, and three nested multiplex PCR rounds with it gave rise to the TCR beta libraries. The two initial PCR rounds, about 9 cycles each, used TRBV1-TRBV30 forward and C-beta reverse primers. TCRdb independently ran MiXCR on the multiplex PCR reads; one entry per CDR3 protein. The data show 75,000 to 90,000 distinct CDR3 sequences, with around 70% seen just once and 19% held by the top ten.

The chain employs TRBV5-5 and TRBJ2-1, with 8 bases matching TRBD2. The receptor was isolated from a man aged 35-49 years with primary liver carcinoma and hepatitis B virus infection. The sample was liver tumor tissue from sampling region 1. The subset is: tumor region T1, superior pole. The CDR3, as DNA: TGTGCCAGCAGCTTGTCTGGCGGGAGGTTGGGTGAGCAGTTCTTC. It encodes CASSLSGGRLGEQFF.